The 17 T cell receptor beta chains presented below share a single source sample, sequenced in a study of regulatory T cells in long-lasting Graves disease. Time point specified: newly diagnosed GD, antithyroid drugs for less than 3 months. RNA from PBMCs was the source of the TCR library. Through Arm-PCR of CDR3 regions and iRepertoire HTBI primers, TCR beta libraries were built. A single record per CDR3 protein comes from TCRdb applying MiXCR to the multiplex PCR reads. The sample lists a few hundred thousand distinct CDR3 sequences, about 18% occurring once. This sample also belongs to another study, concerning T cells in Graves' hyperthyroidism and ophthalmopathy.

The specimen comprised peripheral blood mononuclear cells (PBMCs), sampled at new diagnosis, from a patient treated with antithyroid drugs. These receptor sequences come from a woman under 40 with Graves disease.

This clonotype was counted at least ten times. The rearrangement joins TRBV7-2 to TRBJ1-1; D gene ambiguous. The CDR3 spans 14 residues. The V end was cut by 7 bases, the J end by 5 bases, with 17 bases between. Germline CDR1 SGHTA, CDR2 FQGNSA. The CDR3 sequence is CASTPWAGGTEAFF. As DNA, the CDR3 is TGTGCCAGCACCCCCTGGGCAGGTGGTACTGAAGCTTTCTTT.

This chain uses TRBV6-2 or TRBV6-3 with TRBJ2-7; D gene uncertain. Trimming pared 0 bases from V and 6 bases from J, leaving 3 bases between. The germline V gene encodes CDR1 MNHEY and CDR2 SVGEGT. This CDR3 has 11 amino acids. CDR3 nucleotide sequence: TGTGCCAGCAGTTACTCGGTCGAGCAGTACTTC. This translates into CASSYSVEQYF.

This clonotype was found a few times. V and J are TRBV5-4 and TRBJ2-3; D remains unclear. V was shortened by 5 bases and J by 4 bases, with 11 bases between the two germline ends. This CDR3 contains 13 residues. Per germline, CDR1 SGHNT and CDR2 YYREEE (reference sequence). The CDR3 sequence: CASRRGLADTQYF. The CDR3, as DNA: TGTGCCAGCAGACGTGGGCTCGCAGATACGCAGTATTTT.

This clonotype was observed once. The chain links TRBV12-3 or TRBV12-4 to TRBJ2-3; possibly TRBD1 for D (6 bases). The CDR3 extends over 13 amino acids. The V gene lost 4 bases and the J gene lost 4 bases, with 9 bases spanning the gap. CDR3 sequence (DNA): TGTGCCAGCAGTTCCGGGACACCAGATACGCAGTATTTT. Its translation: CASSSGTPDTQYF.

The chain employs TRBV20-1 and TRBJ1-2, with 12 positions matching TRBD1. The V gene end was trimmed by 5 bases and the J gene end by 1 base; junction bases not matched to a gene: 5. In germline, CDR1 is DFQATT, CDR2 SNEGSKA (reference sequence). The CDR3 loop spans 15 amino acids. The CDR3 region has the DNA TGCAGTGCTGCCGGGACAGGGGGCGGTAACTATGGCTACACCTTC. Amino acid sequence: CSAAGTGGGNYGYTF.

This clonotype was seen only a few times. The chain is built from TRBV19 and TRBJ2-7; D might be TRBD1 (6 bases). Per the germline V gene, CDR1 is LNHDA and CDR2 is SQIVND (reference sequence). V was shortened by 6 bases and J by 6 bases, with 15 bases between the two germline ends. The CDR3 sequence is 13 residues long. CDR3 coding DNA: TGTGCCAGTAGCAACTACAGGGCCGGCGAGCAGTACTTC. Encoded protein: CASSNYRAGEQYF.

At least ten counts were recorded for this clonotype. The DNA for the CDR3 is TGTGCCAGCTCACCACCGGGGGGGCCCTACAATGAGCAGTTCTTC. It encodes CASSPPGGPYNEQFF. The rearrangement links TRBV18 to TRBJ2-1, with TRBD2 as a possible D gene (7 bases). The germline V gene has CDR1 KGHSH and CDR2 LQKENI. This CDR3 region has 15 residues. V dropped 0 bases and J dropped 2 bases, with 8 bases sitting between them.

Only a few counts were recorded for this clonotype. A much larger clone lies a single base off, so this may be a read error. The CDR3 region is CASSVPGQGVDGYTF. The CDR3 nucleotides read TGTGCCAGCAGCGTACCGGGACAGGGGGTCGATGGCTACACCTTC. The chain employs TRBV7-9 and TRBJ1-2; TRBD1 agrees at 11 bases. The CDR3 has 15 residues. Germline V gene sequence: CDR1 SEHNR, CDR2 FQNEAQ (reference sequence). V trimming: 5 bases; J trimming: 6 bases; junction bases outside the gene matches: 8.

This clonotype was seen at least ten times. CDR3 bases: TGCAGTGCTTCTACGGGCCAAGAGACCCAGTACTTC. Its protein is CSASTGQETQYF. The rearrangement joins TRBV20-1 to TRBJ2-5, with D hard to call. CDR1 is DFQATT, CDR2 SNEGSKA, per germline (reference sequence). Trimming cost V 5 bases and J 1 base, with 8 bases left between them. The CDR3 has 12 amino acids.

This clonotype was seen repeatedly, ten times or more. The chain recombines TRBV7-2 with TRBJ2-7, with TRBD1 matching 9 bases. J gave up 3 bases and V 4 bases, and 1 base lay outside the gene matches. This CDR3 region has 13 residues. Per the germline V gene, CDR1 is SGHTA and CDR2 is FQGNSA. The CDR3 DNA follows: TGTGCCAGCAGCTGGACAGGGGTCTACGAGCAGTACTTC. This encodes CASSWTGVYEQYF.

V and J are TRBV6-1 and TRBJ2-2; 10 nucleotides align to TRBD2. This CDR3 has 14 residues. The germline gives CDR1 MNHNS, CDR2 SASEGT. The J segment lost 4 bases and the V segment lost 7 bases, leaving 3 bases of the junction unmatched. The CDR3 DNA sequence: TGTGCCAGCAAAATAGCGGGGGGCACCGGGGAGCTGTTTTTT. Translating gives CASKIAGGTGELFF.

This clonotype was seen ten or more times. The chain links TRBV5-1 to TRBJ1-1; no definite D call. Per the germline V gene, CDR1 is SGHRS and CDR2 is YFSETQ. Trimming removed 4 bases at V and 0 bases at J, with 13 bases between. The length of the CDR3 is 15 residues. The CDR3 sequence is CASSPRGEMNTEAFF. The CDR3 DNA reads as TGCGCCAGCAGCCCCCGCGGGGAGATGAACACTGAAGCTTTCTTT.

This clonotype was recorded at least ten times. The V gene is TRBV27, the J gene TRBJ2-1, with 7 bases aligning to TRBD1. CDR3 length: 12 residues. With 5 bases clipped from V and 11 bases from J, the junction kept 6 bases outside the gene matches. CDR1 is MNHEY, CDR2 SMNVEV, per germline (reference sequence). In nucleotides, the CDR3 is TGTGCCAGCAGTACCCCGGGACAGCAGCAGTTCTTC. Encoded protein: CASSTPGQQQFF.

There are many counts of this clonotype. The rearrangement uses TRBV6-1 and TRBJ1-1, with unresolved D. The CDR3 consists of 16 residues. Germline V gene sequence: CDR1 MNHNS, CDR2 SASEGT. Trimming took off 3 bases at V and 0 bases at J, with 14 bases between the two ends. The CDR3 coding sequence is TGTGCCAGCAGTGAGGACGAGAAGGTAATGAACACTGAAGCTTTCTTT. Translating gives CASSEDEKVMNTEAFF.

This clonotype occurred many times. V is TRBV20-1 and J is TRBJ1-5, with D perhaps TRBD1 (5 bases). There are 13 residues in the CDR3. Trimming removed 2 bases from V and 2 bases from J, with 7 bases in between. In germline, CDR1 is DFQATT, CDR2 SNEGSKA (reference sequence). The DNA for the CDR3 is TGCAGTGCTAGACTAGGGGGCAATCAGCCCCAGCATTTT. This translates into CSARLGGNQPQHF.

The table lists this clonotype with many counts. The chain carries TRBV7-3 and TRBJ2-3; 14 bases are a match to TRBD2. V was clipped by 5 bases and J by 6 bases; unmatched bases: 4. The germline CDR1 and CDR2 sequences are SGHTA and FQGTGA. The CDR3 totals 15 residues. CDR3 nucleotide sequence: TGTGCCAGCAGCCCGGGACTAGCGGGGGTCGATACGCAGTATTTT. Translation: CASSPGLAGVDTQYF.

On this clonotype itself: The DNA is left out, because the CDR3 cannot be placed on it with certainty; the CDR3 is given as TCRdb lists it. V and J are TRBV2 and TRBJ2-3; the table's D call of TRBD2 was not tested on the DNA. The CDR3 extends over 24 residues, inclusive of both ends. CDR1 and CDR2 from the germline V gene are SNHLY and FYNNEI. The CDR3 sequence is CASSGGLAGYNEQFFGPGTDTQYF.